The clone carrying this T cell receptor (beta chain) was counted once. What it recognizes is unknown. This was the immunoSEQ version 4 assay in survey mode. This table comes from immunoSEQ multiplex PCR, and its TCRdb copy is limited to in-frame clones, with some not included. Here the sample spans 35,000 to 40,000 clones, around 80% being singletons. The data are from a study of persistence of HIV-infected CD4 T cells. Study overall: Donors were ART-treated; their CMV- and Gag-responding CD4+ T cells were isolated.

Deletions cut 1 base from V and 8 bases from J, with 12 bases between. Germline values: CDR1 SEHNR, CDR2 FQNEAQ (reference sequence). The CDR3 consists of 14 residues. Lysates of CMV-infected fibroblasts at 9.5 to 10 ug/mL stimulated these cells. CD40L/CD69 double-negative CD45RO-high memory CD4+ T cells were collected. The chain employs TRBV7-9 and TRBJ1-5; possible D gene TRBD1, 5 bases. The sequenced sample was CD4+ T cells sorted from PBMCs after roughly 18-hour stimulation, obtained from a patient who received antiretroviral therapy. The sequence came from an adult man with HIV who was CMV-seropositive. The CDR3 region has the DNA TGTGCCAGCAGCTTAGGGGGGGAGAATAAGCCCCAGCATTTT. Its protein product is CASSLGGENKPQHF.